The rows below give T cell receptor beta chains drawn from one sample of a study of T-cell memory formation after mild COVID-19. TCRdb re-called the 5' RACE reads through MiXCR, storing one row per CDR3 protein. The repertoire holds about 400,000 distinct CDR3 sequences, with around a quarter as singletons. Sequenced: PBMCs or a T cell subset sorted from them (not recorded which). All receptors come from an adult woman who had mild COVID-19 (a few samples of this study predate the infection). Cell type and time point are not known. Each CDR3 is given with its conserved first and last residue. A D gene is named only where the DNA matches it firmly. The size of a clone is reported for some rows only, either as once, few or many, or as a class for expanded clones.

cdr3_nt	cdr3_aa	v_call	clone_size	j_call	d_call
TGCAGTGCTTATCTACACGGGACCTTTGAAGCTTTCTTT	CSAYLHGTFEAFF	TRBV20-1	few	TRBJ1-1	.
TGTGCCAGCAGCTTAAGCGCGGGGGCTACGAACACCGGGGAGCTGTTTTTT	CASSLSAGATNTGELFF	TRBV7-2	few	TRBJ2-2	.
TGTGCCAGCTCACCACTCGGGGATCCAGAGACCCAGTACTTC	CASSPLGDPETQYF	TRBV18	.	TRBJ2-5	.
TGCAGCGACGTCGGTGTGGGGCGGGAGACCCAGTACTTC	CSDVGVGRETQYF	TRBV20-1	.	TRBJ2-5	.
TGTGCCAGCAGCCCCTCGGGGCGGGAGTCTGGCGAGCAGTACTTC	CASSPSGRESGEQYF	TRBV11-3	few	TRBJ2-7	TRBD2
TGCAGTGCTACAGGGGGCTTGCGAGGCTACACCTTC	CSATGGLRGYTF	TRBV20-1	once	TRBJ1-2	TRBD1
TGCGCCAGCAGCCCGTCCCCCAGGCTCGGGGAGCTGTTTTTT	CASSPSPRLGELFF	TRBV5-1	few	TRBJ2-2	.
TGCAGTGCTAGAGGGGTTAGCGCCCCAGGGGCCCAGTACTTC	CSARGVSAPGAQYF	TRBV20-1	.	TRBJ2-5	.
TGTGCCAGCAGTGAAAACTATGGCTACACCTTC	CASSENYGYTF	TRBV25-1	few	TRBJ1-2	.
TGCGCCAGCAGCTTGATACAGTACCAAGAGACCCAGTACTTC	CASSLIQYQETQYF	TRBV5-1	.	TRBJ2-5	.
TGTGCCATCAGTGAGGATGGGACAGGGGGAAACATTCAGTACTTC	CAISEDGTGGNIQYF	TRBV10-3	.	TRBJ2-4	TRBD1
TGCAGTGCTAGACGCAGGGACTACGAGCAGTACTTC	CSARRRDYEQYF	TRBV20-1	.	TRBJ2-7	.
TGTGCCAGCAGCTTGGAGCAGTTCTTC	CASSLEQFF	TRBV7-9	.	TRBJ2-1	.
TGCAGCGTTTGGGGTGGGGGAGCCGGGGAGCTGTTTTTT	CSVWGGGAGELFF	TRBV29-1	few	TRBJ2-2	.
TGCAGCGTTCCCCTTAGCTACAATGAGCAGTTCTTC	CSVPLSYNEQFF	TRBV29-1	many	TRBJ2-1	.
TGTGCCAGCAGTTTACGTAGCTACACCTTC	CASSLRSYTF	TRBV12-3/TRBV12-4	few	TRBJ1-2	.
TGTGCCAGCAGCTATTCGGGGTCCTATAATTCACCCCTCCACTTT	CASSYSGSYNSPLHF	TRBV7-2	.	TRBJ1-6	.
TGTGCCATCAGTGAGTCACCCAGAACTGAAGCTTTCTTT	CAISESPRTEAFF	TRBV10-3	.	TRBJ1-1	.